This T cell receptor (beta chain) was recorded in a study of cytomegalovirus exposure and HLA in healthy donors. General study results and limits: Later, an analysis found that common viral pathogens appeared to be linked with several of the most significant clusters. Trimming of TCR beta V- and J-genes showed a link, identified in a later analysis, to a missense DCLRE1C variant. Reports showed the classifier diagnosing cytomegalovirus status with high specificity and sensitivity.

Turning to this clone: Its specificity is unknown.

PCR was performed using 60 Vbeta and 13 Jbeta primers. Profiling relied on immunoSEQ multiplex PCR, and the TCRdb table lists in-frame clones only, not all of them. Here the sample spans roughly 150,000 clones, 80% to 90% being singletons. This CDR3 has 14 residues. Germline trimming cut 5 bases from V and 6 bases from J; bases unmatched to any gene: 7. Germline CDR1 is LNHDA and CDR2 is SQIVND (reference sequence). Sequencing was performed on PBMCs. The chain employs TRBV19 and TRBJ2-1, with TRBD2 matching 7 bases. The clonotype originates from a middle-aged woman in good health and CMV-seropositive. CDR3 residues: CASSPLAERNEQFF. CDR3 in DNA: TGTGCCAGTAGTCCTCTAGCGGAACGCAATGAGCAGTTCTTC. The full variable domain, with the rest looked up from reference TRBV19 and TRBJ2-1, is DGGITQSPKYLFRKEGQNVTLSCEQNLNHDAMYWYRQDPGQGLRLIYYSQIVNDFQKGDIAEGYSVSREKKESFPLTVTSAQKNPTAFYLCASSPLAERNEQFFGPGTRLTVL.